This T cell receptor beta chain is drawn from a study of blood T cell repertoires in COVID-19. Unmatched junction bases numbered 4, after V lost 1 base and J lost 5 bases. This CDR3 region has 15 residues. Germline V CDR1 and CDR2: SGHNT, YYREEE (reference sequence). Clones were read by immunoSEQ multiplex PCR, and TCRdb kept only the in-frame ones, dropping some. The table includes 350,000 or so clones, 90% detected once. The TCR sequence derives from a man younger than 35 with active or convalescent COVID-19. V and J are TRBV5-4 and TRBJ2-5; 11 bases are shared with TRBD2. The material sequenced was peripheral blood. The CDR3 is CASSLTSGSRETQYF. The DNA of the CDR3 is TGTGCCAGCAGCTTGACTAGCGGGAGCCGGGAGACCCAGTACTTC.